The rows below give T cell receptor beta chains drawn from one sample of a study of T cells in Graves' hyperthyroidism and ophthalmopathy. TCRdb redid the calling of the multiplex PCR reads with MiXCR, one entry per CDR3 protein. The sample comprises some 370,000 distinct CDR3 sequences, approximately 18% of which are singletons, and almost 35% rests with the top ten. Sequencing was carried out using blood. Source of these receptors: a woman aged 25 to 39 with Graves' hyperthyroidism that later progressed to Graves' ophthalmopathy. The CDR3 runs from the conserved cysteine through the conserved F or W. The order of the fields is D gene, V gene, clone size, J gene, CDR3 DNA, CDR3 protein. A D gene is named only where the DNA matches it firmly. Rows may omit the clone size; those that give it use once, few, many or a size class.

D: TRBD2
V: TRBV12-3/TRBV12-4
size: many
J: TRBJ2-1
DNA: TGTGCCAGCAGTTTTGTACTAGCGGGAGGAGGCCCCCTTGTCAATGAGCAGTTCTTC
CDR3: CASSFVLAGGGPLVNEQFF

D: -
V: TRBV19
size: -
J: TRBJ2-7
DNA: TGTGCCAGTAGTATAGCAGCGTCATCTCGAGGCTACGAGCAGTACTTC
CDR3: CASSIAASSRGYEQYF

D: -
V: TRBV12-3/TRBV12-4
size: -
J: TRBJ2-5
DNA: TGTGCCAGCAGTTTTTATCGCGGTGAGACCCAGTACTTC
CDR3: CASSFYRGETQYF

D: TRBD2
V: TRBV27
size: many
J: TRBJ2-1
DNA: TGTGCCAGCAGTCAAAATAGCGGGAGCTCCTACAATGAGCAGTTCTTC
CDR3: CASSQNSGSSYNEQFF

D: TRBD1
V: TRBV2
size: many
J: TRBJ2-1
DNA: TGTGCCAGCAGTCCCTTTACCGGGACAGGGTACAATGAGCAGTTCTTC
CDR3: CASSPFTGTGYNEQFF

D: -
V: TRBV4-1
size: -
J: TRBJ1-2
DNA: TGCGCCAGCAGCCAAGTTGGGGAAGCTCGCTATGGCTACACCTTC
CDR3: CASSQVGEARYGYTF

D: -
V: TRBV12-3/TRBV12-4
size: many
J: TRBJ2-7
DNA: TGTGCCAGCAGTCTCCGCTCGGGGTCCTACGAGCAGTACTTC
CDR3: CASSLRSGSYEQYF

D: TRBD1
V: TRBV15
size: -
J: TRBJ1-2
DNA: TGTGCCACCAGCAGTTACAACCGGGACAGGTCCTATGGCTACACCTTC
CDR3: CATSSYNRDRSYGYTF

D: -
V: TRBV27
size: -
J: TRBJ2-7
DNA: TGTGCCAGCAGTCCCAAGACGTCCTACGAGCAGTACTTC
CDR3: CASSPKTSYEQYF

D: TRBD1
V: TRBV28
size: many
J: TRBJ2-1
DNA: TGTGCCAGCAGTTTATTTCGACAGGGCCCCTACAATGAGCAGTTCTTC
CDR3: CASSLFRQGPYNEQFF